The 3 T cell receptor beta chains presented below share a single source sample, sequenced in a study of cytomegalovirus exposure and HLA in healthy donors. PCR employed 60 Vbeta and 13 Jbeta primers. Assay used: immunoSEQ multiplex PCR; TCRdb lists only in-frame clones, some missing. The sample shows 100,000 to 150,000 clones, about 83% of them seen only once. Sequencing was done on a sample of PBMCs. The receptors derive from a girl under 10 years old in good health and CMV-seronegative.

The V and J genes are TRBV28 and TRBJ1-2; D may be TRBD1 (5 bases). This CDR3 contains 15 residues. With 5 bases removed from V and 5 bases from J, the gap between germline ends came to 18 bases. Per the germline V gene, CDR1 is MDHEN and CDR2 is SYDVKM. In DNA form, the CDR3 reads TGTGCCAGCAGTCCCACCAGCGGGTCAGGGTATGGCTACACCTTC. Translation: CASSPTSGSGYGYTF.

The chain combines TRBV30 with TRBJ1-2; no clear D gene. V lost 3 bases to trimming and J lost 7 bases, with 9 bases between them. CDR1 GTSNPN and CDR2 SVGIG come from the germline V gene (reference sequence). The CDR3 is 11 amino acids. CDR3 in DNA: TGTGCCTGGAGCGTCCTCTTTGGCTACACCTTC. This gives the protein CAWSVLFGYTF.

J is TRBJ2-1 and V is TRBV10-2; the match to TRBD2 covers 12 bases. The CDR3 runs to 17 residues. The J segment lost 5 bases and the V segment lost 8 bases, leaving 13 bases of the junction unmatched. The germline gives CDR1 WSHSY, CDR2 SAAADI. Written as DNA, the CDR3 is TGCGCCAGCCGAGCACTAGCGGGAGGCCGGGTAAACAATGAGCAGTTCTTC. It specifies CASRALAGGRVNNEQFF.